This entry is about one T cell receptor (beta chain). Its antigen remains unknown. The data originate from a study of shared clonotypes between healthy human individuals. The split of CD4+ cells yielded CD45RA+ naive and CD45RA-negative memory subsets. General study points: Exclusively blood specimens were collected; tissue repertoires likely differ.

The V gene end was trimmed by 0 bases and the J gene end by 3 bases; junction bases not matched to a gene: 5. CDR3 size: 15 residues. Germline V lookup: CDR1 SEHNR, CDR2 FQNEAQ (reference sequence). Using immunoSEQ multiplex PCR, the repertoire was profiled, and TCRdb retains in-frame clones only, with some absent. The data show millions of clones, roughly 92% seen once. The receptor was derived from a man aged 18 to 35 in good health. The rearrangement joins TRBV7-9 to TRBJ2-7; 7 bases are shared with TRBD2. The sample taken for sequencing was naive CD4+ T cells sorted from blood. The subset is: CD45RA+ positively selected. The chain's CDR3 is CASSLAPSGGYEQYF. For the CDR3, the DNA is TGTGCCAGCAGCTTAGCGCCTAGCGGAGGCTACGAGCAGTACTTC.